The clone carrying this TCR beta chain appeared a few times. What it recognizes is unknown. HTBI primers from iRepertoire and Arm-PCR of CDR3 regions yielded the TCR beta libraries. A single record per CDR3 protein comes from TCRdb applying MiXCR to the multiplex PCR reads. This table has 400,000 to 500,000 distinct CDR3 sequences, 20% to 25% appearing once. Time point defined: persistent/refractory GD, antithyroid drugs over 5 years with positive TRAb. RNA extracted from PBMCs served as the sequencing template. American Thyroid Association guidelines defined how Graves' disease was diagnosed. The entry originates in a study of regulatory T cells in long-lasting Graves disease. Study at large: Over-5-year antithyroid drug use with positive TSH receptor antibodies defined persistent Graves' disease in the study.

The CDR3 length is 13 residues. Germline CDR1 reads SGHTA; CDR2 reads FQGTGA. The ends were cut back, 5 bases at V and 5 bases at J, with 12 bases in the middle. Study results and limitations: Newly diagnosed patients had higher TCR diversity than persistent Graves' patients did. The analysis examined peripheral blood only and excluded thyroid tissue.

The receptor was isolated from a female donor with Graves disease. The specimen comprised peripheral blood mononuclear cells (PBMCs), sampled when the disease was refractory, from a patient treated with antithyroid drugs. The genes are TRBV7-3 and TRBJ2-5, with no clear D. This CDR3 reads CASSPNGDETQYF. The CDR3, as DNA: TGTGCCAGCAGCCCGAACGGTGACGAGACCCAGTACTTC.